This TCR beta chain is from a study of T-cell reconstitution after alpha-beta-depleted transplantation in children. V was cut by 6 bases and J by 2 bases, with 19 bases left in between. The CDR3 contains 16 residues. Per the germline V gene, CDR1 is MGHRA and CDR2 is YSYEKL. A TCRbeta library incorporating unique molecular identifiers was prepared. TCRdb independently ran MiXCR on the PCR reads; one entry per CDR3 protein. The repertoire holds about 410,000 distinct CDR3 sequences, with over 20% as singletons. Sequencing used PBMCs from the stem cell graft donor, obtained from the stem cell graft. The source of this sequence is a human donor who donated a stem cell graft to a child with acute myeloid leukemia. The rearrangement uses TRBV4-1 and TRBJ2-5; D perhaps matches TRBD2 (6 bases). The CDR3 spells CASSYGFAGIQETQYF. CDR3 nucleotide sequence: TGCGCCAGCAGTTACGGGTTCGCGGGAATACAAGAGACCCAGTACTTC.